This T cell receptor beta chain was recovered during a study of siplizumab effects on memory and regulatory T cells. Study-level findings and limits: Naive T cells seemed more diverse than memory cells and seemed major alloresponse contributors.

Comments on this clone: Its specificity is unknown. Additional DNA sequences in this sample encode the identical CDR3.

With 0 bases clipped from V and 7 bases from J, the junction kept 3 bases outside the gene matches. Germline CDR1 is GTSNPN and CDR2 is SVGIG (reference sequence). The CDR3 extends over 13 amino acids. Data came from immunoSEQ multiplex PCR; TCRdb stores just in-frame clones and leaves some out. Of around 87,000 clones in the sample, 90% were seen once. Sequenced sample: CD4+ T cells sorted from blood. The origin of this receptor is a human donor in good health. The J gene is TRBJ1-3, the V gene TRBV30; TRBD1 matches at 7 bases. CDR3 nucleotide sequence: TGTGCCTGGAGTGTAGCCAGGGGGAACACCATATATTTT. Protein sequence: CAWSVARGNTIYF.